This T cell receptor beta chain was recovered during a study of monozygotic twins with cystic fibrosis. Sequenced by immunoSEQ multiplex PCR; TCRdb stores in-frame clones only, minus some. Of about 7,500 clones listed, around 94% are singletons. The CDR3 extends over 15 amino acids. Study observations and caveats: Median Simpson clonality of 0.0095 suggested naive T cells predominated. Co-twins had the most similar V usage for 13 of 16 pairs, J for 8. Unrelated CF individuals shared fewer identical clonotypes than monozygotic CF twins.

Comment on this clone: Its antigen is as yet unknown. The junction does not match germline at one end; this may be a read error.

This TCR came from a boy aged 2 to 10 with cystic fibrosis. The specimen was blood. The chain employs TRBV5-3 and TRBJ1-6, with D perhaps matching TRBD1 (5 bases). TRBV5-3 is given ORF status, its function remaining uncertain. The CDR3 DNA reads TGTGCCAGCAGCTTGGTGGCGGAGGGGAATTCACCCCTCCACTTT. Residues: CASSLVAEGNSPLHF.